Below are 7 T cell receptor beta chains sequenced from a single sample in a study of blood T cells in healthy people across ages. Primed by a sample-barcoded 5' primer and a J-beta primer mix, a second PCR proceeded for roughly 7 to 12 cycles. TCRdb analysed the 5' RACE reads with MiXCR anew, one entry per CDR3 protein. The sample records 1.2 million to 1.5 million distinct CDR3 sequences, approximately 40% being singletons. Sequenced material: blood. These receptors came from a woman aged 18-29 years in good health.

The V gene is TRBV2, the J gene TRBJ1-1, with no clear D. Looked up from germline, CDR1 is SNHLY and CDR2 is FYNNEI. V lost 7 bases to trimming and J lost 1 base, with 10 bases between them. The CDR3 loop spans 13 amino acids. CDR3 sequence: CASTRWGNTEAFF. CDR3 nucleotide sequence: TGTGCCAGCACCCGATGGGGGAACACTGAAGCTTTCTTT.

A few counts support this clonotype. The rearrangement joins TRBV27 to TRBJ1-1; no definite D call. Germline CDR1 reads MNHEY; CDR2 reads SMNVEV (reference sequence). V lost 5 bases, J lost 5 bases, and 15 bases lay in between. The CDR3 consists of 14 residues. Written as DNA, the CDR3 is TGTGCCAGCAGTCGTCGGGAGGGCACGACTGAAGCTTTCTTT. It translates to CASSRREGTTEAFF.

In DNA form, the CDR3 reads TGCAGTGCGGACGGAAGCGGCCGAAGCTCCTACAATGAGCAGTTCTTC. Encoded protein: CSADGSGRSSYNEQFF. This rearrangement joins TRBV20-1 to TRBJ2-1, with D possibly matching TRBD2 (5 bases). This CDR3 has 16 residues. Looked up from germline, CDR1 is DFQATT and CDR2 is SNEGSKA (reference sequence). The V end lost 6 bases, the J end lost 0 bases, and 18 bases lay between the germline ends.

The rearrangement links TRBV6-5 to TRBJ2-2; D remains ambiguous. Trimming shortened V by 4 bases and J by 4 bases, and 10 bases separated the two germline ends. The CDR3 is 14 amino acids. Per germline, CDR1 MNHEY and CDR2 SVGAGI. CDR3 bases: TGTGCCAGCAGTTCGCCGACATCCACCGGGGAGCTGTTTTTT. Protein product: CASSSPTSTGELFF.

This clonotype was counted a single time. Here the CDR3 reads CASSEALGLAVLGELFF. DNA for the CDR3: TGTGCCAGCAGTGAAGCGCTAGGACTAGCTGTACTCGGGGAGCTGTTTTTT. The chain couples TRBV2 to TRBJ2-2, with 8 bases fitting TRBD2. The CDR3 loop spans 17 amino acids. Germline assignment: CDR1 SNHLY and CDR2 FYNNEI. J was trimmed by 7 bases and V by 0 bases; bases with no gene match: 10.

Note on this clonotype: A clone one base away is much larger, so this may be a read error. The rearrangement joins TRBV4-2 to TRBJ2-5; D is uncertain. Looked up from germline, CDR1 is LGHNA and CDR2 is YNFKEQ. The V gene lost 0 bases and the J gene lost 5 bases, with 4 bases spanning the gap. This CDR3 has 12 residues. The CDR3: CASSQDHETQYF. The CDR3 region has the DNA TGTGCCAGCAGCCAAGATCATGAGACCCAGTACTTC.

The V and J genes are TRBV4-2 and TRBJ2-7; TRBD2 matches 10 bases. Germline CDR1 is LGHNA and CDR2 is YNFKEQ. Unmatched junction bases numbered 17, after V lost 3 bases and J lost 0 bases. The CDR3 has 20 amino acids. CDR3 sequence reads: CASSHRSGTSDLPLSYEQYF. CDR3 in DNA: TGTGCCAGCAGCCACCGCTCCGGGACTAGCGACCTACCCCTCTCCTACGAGCAGTACTTC.